The entry below gives a single T cell receptor (beta chain) sequence along with its context. Its target antigen remains unknown. Within one base of it there is no much larger clone, and no base qualities were kept. Genomic DNA extracted from bulk tumor tissue served as TCR template, with around 0.55 ug gDNA amplified per sample. Multiple biopsies per primary tumor were taken during surgery, spaced as far apart as possible within the tumor mass. Patients in the study cohort, which was described as untreated, were newly diagnosed NSCLC cases going through curative surgery. The samples came from over twelve patients with newly diagnosed non-small cell lung cancer who were having surgery intended to be curative. A couple of independent pathologists reviewed the resected tumor masses. Only DNA and RNA samples of high quality went on to sequencing. This record belongs to a study of immune heterogeneity within non-small cell lung tumors (dated by TCRdb to 2016 to 2018). Regarding the research as a whole: By histology, the tumors were a few squamous cell carcinomas, over eight non-squamous carcinomas and 1 tumor not otherwise specified. Neoantigen binding to each patient's HLA alleles was predicted with netMHCpan-3.0 for mutant peptides of 8 to 11 amino acids. TCR repertoires were analyzed from around 59 tumor loci of about 15 patients, while transcriptome data covered only 35 to 45 loci from some eleven patients. Whole-exome sequencing, RNA-seq and TCR beta repertoire sequencing were combined for multiple spatially distinct regions from each NSCLC tumor so that intratumoral immune heterogeneity could be examined. Study-wide conclusions, independent of this receptor: For the most part, high-frequency TCR beta clonotypes differed from one individual patient to another. Local tumor mutational burden and local T-cell repertoire clonality had a statistically significant but moderate positive correlation (R about 0.37). Within a given patient, the same dominant CDR3B clonotypes showed up repeatedly across loci, although different tumor locations also carried unique high-frequency clones.

The TCR beta CDR3 region was amplified with a multiplex PCR system, in which a first round of approximately 10 cycles was run using 32 V-gene forward and 13 J-gene reverse primers. The first PCR round was done with a QIAGEN Multiplex PCR Kit, and the primer sequences were filed in Chinese patent CN105087789A. Illumina universal primers were attached in a second round of PCR run with the Phusion High-Fidelity PCR Kit. Sequencing of the TCR libraries was done on the Illumina HiSeq X Ten platform in paired-end mode with a 151 bp read length. In the original analysis: Cutadapt removed reads without multiplex PCR primers, PEAR merged read pairs, and MiXCR with default settings called CDR3 regions. Repertoire diversity was assessed by Shannon entropy, and clonality was calculated as one minus the Shannon entropy divided by the ln of the count of productive unique sequences. Dominant or high-frequency T-cell clones were defined as clonotypes at frequencies of at least 0.5%. TCRdb ran its own pipeline on the public reads, namely fastp trimming at Q25 and MiXCR clone calling, and kept in-frame beta chains. Every distinct CDR3 protein forms one entry, paired with its most common genes and DNA. V and J calls and clone size were set by TCRdb, not the authors. This sample comprises 3,700 or so distinct CDR3 sequences, more than 25% of them detected only once. More than 9% of the sample is taken by the ten largest.

At the junction V is shortened by 5 bases and J by 4 bases; bases outside the gene matches: 2. Taken from cysteine to phenylalanine, the CDR3 has 12 residues. Just the 36-base CDR3 DNA is kept, in frame starting at base 1. The germline V gene encodes CDR1 DFQATT and CDR2 SNEGSKA (reference sequence). The V and J genes are TRBV20-1 and TRBJ2-7, with 10 junctional bases fitting TRBD1. This clonotype originated in a man aged 55 to 70 with non-small cell lung cancer. Sample: lung tumor tissue. The CDR3 amino acid sequence is: CSARDRGYEQYF. The bases read TGCAGTGCTCGGGACAGGGGATACGAGCAGTACTTC.